Each of the 2 T cell receptor beta chains below was sequenced from the same sample in a study of human T cells and chemical hapten exposure. Regarding time point: patch test 1, 2 weeks after DPC sensitization. The treatment is: therapeutic diphenylcyclopropenone sensitization with weekly scalp DPC. Someone pulled total RNA out of unfractionated whole blood. A single record per CDR3 protein comes from TCRdb applying MiXCR to the RACE reads. Of about 41,000 distinct CDR3 sequences in the sample, over 3.5% were seen once. The sequences come from whole blood, collected in connection with sensitization to the hapten diphenylcyclopropenone (DPC). These receptors all stem from a middle-aged man with alopecia areata. Some clones in this sample may be carry-over from other donors' samples.

On this clonotype: One base away lies a much larger clone, so this may be a sequencing read error. This rearrangement joins TRBV5-1 to TRBJ2-7, with D unresolved. Trimming left V 4 bases short and J 2 bases short, with 7 bases between. Germline V gives CDR1 SGHRS, CDR2 YFSETQ. CDR3 size: 12 residues. The CDR3 region has the DNA TGCGCCAGCAGCACCGACACCTACGAGCAGTACTTC. Encoded protein: CASSTDTYEQYF.

This chain joins TRBV19 and TRBJ2-5; TRBD2 matches at 8 bases. CDR1 is LNHDA, CDR2 SQIVND, per germline (reference sequence). The CDR3 is 15 amino acids. V lost 7 bases to trimming and J lost 5 bases; unmatched junction nucleotides: 12. The DNA of the CDR3 is TGTGCCAGTAATGGGCTAGCGGGCACCGAGGAGACCCAGTACTTC. Protein: CASNGLAGTEETQYF.